Listed below are T cell receptor beta chains from one sample, sequenced in a study of control samples from healthy donors and cancer patients. Repertoires were generated with immunoSEQ multiplex PCR, while TCRdb's copy carries only in-frame clones and drops some. Here the sample spans about 120,000 clones, about 93% being singletons. Sequencing was performed on blood. These TCRs come from a man in his thirties or forties in good health. Each CDR3 is given with its conserved first and last residue. The D gene is left open where the match is weak. Some rows have no size entry. The others give once, few or many, or a class for an expanded clone.

j_gene	d_gene	abundance	v_gene	CDR3aa	CDR3nt
TRBJ2-5	TRBD2	-	TRBV5-4	CASSLGTSGGETQYF	TGTGCCAGCAGCTTGGGGACTAGCGGGGGAGAGACCCAGTACTTC
TRBJ2-1	TRBD1	few	TRBV4-2	CASSQDGTGGYNEQFF	TGTGCCAGCAGCCAAGATGGGACAGGGGGCTACAATGAGCAGTTCTTC
TRBJ2-5	TRBD2	-	TRBV7-9	CASSSGGVETQYF	TGTGCCAGCAGCTCCGGGGGGGTAGAGACCCAGTACTTC
TRBJ2-3	TRBD2	-	TRBV4-2	CASSPLRGDGTDTQYF	TGTGCCAGCAGTCCCCTCCGGGGGGACGGCACAGATACGCAGTATTTT
TRBJ1-1	-	-	TRBV2	CASSAGTAKAFF	TGTGCCAGCAGTGCCGGGACTGCCAAAGCTTTCTTT
TRBJ2-5	-	-	TRBV24-1	CATSDFMETQYF	TGTGCCACCAGTGATTTTATGGAGACCCAGTACTTC
TRBJ1-4	-	-	TRBV5-8	CASSSGIMNEKLFF	TGTGCCAGCAGCTCTGGAATTATGAACGAAAAACTGTTTTTT
TRBJ2-2	TRBD2	-	TRBV12-5	CASGLVTGGTGELFF	TGTGCTAGTGGTTTGGTAACCGGGGGGACCGGGGAGCTGTTTTTT
TRBJ1-2	-	-	TRBV29-1	CSVTGGQGYGYTF	TGCAGCGTGACCGGAGGACAAGGGTATGGCTACACCTTC
TRBJ1-1	-	-	TRBV7-2	CASSLEQGRTIEAFF	TGTGCCAGCAGCTTAGAGCAGGGCAGAACAATTGAAGCTTTCTTT
TRBJ2-3	TRBD2	once	TRBV10-3	CAISDPPSGITDTQYF	TGTGCCATCAGTGACCCTCCTAGCGGAATCACAGATACGCAGTATTTT
TRBJ1-1	-	-	TRBV25-1	CASSQANTEAFF	TGTGCCAGTAGTCAGGCGAACACTGAAGCTTTCTTT
TRBJ2-3	-	-	TRBV29-1	CSLQQGGVTDTQYF	TGCAGCCTCCAGCAGGGGGGGGTAACAGATACGCAGTATTTT
TRBJ1-4	-	-	TRBV5-1	CASSLASGTTNEKLFF	TGCGCCAGCAGCTTGGCCAGTGGGACAACTAATGAAAAACTGTTTTTT
TRBJ1-2	-	-	TRBV28	CASRTGSHGYGYTF	TGTGCCAGCAGAACAGGGAGTCACGGCTATGGCTACACCTTC
TRBJ1-3	-	-	TRBV24-1	CATSDFWRAPGNTIYF	TGTGCCACCAGTGATTTTTGGAGGGCCCCTGGAAACACCATATATTTT
TRBJ1-3	-	-	TRBV5-1	CASSVTGPTGNTIYF	TGCGCCAGCAGCGTGACAGGACCCACTGGAAACACCATATATTTT
TRBJ1-4	-	-	TRBV6-5	CASGKRGPNEKLFF	TGTGCCAGCGGCAAGCGGGGCCCTAATGAAAAACTGTTTTTT
TRBJ2-3	-	-	TRBV12-5	CASGVQALGDTQYF	TGTGCTAGTGGTGTCCAGGCTCTGGGGGATACGCAGTATTTT
TRBJ1-2	-	-	TRBV5-4	CASTQRGENYGYTF	TGTGCCAGCACCCAAAGAGGAGAGAACTATGGCTACACCTTC
TRBJ2-3	TRBD2	-	TRBV4-1	CASSEGLAGATDTQYF	TGCGCCAGCAGCGAGGGACTAGCGGGGGCCACAGATACGCAGTATTTT
TRBJ1-1	-	-	TRBV6-5	CASSKLSNTEAFF	TGTGCCAGCAGTAAACTTTCGAACACTGAAGCTTTCTTT
TRBJ1-1	-	-	TRBV2	CASSQTQGIPKAFF	TGTGCCAGCAGTCAAACTCAGGGCATCCCAAAAGCTTTCTTT
TRBJ1-5	TRBD1	once	TRBV5-6	CASSSMIQGVGNQPQHF	TGTGCCAGCAGCTCCATGATACAGGGGGTGGGTAATCAGCCCCAGCATTTT
TRBJ2-2	TRBD2	-	TRBV7-9	CASSDGDYPFRGELFF	TGTGCCAGCAGCGACGGGGACTACCCTTTCAGGGGGGAGCTGTTTTTT
TRBJ2-3	-	-	TRBV12-3/TRBV12-4	CASGTTSTDTQYF	TGTGCCTCCGGGACCACTAGCACAGATACGCAGTATTTT
TRBJ1-2	-	-	TRBV2	CASTDPTANYGYTF	TGTGCCAGCACCGACCCTACAGCGAACTATGGCTACACCTTC
TRBJ1-3	-	-	TRBV9	CASSVASSGNTIYF	TGTGCCAGCAGCGTAGCCAGCTCTGGAAACACCATATATTTT
TRBJ1-2	TRBD1	few	TRBV5-4	CASSAGTGDNYGYTF	TGTGCCAGCAGCGCGGGGACAGGGGATAACTATGGCTACACCTTC
TRBJ1-1	TRBD1	few	TRBV19	CASSRDRRDTEAFF	TGTGCCAGTAGCCGGGACAGAAGGGACACTGAAGCTTTCTTT
TRBJ2-4	TRBD2	-	TRBV27	CASSPGLAGGQSPVKKNIQYF	TGTGCCAGCAGTCCGGGACTAGCGGGGGGGCAATCGCCAGTAAAAAAAAACATTCAGTACTTC
TRBJ1-2	-	-	TRBV4-2	CASSQDRGEGYTF	TGTGCCAGCAGCCAAGATCGGGGTGAGGGCTACACCTTC
TRBJ2-5	-	-	TRBV7-3	CASSLGLEETQYF	TGTGCCAGCAGCTTGGGGTTGGAAGAGACCCAGTACTTC
TRBJ2-7	-	-	TRBV7-6	CASSSDRYPYEQYF	TGTGCCAGCAGCTCGGACAGATACCCCTACGAGCAGTACTTC
TRBJ1-1	-	-	TRBV7-3	CASSLTVNTEAFF	TGTGCCAGCAGCTTAACGGTGAACACTGAAGCTTTCTTT
TRBJ2-2	TRBD1	-	TRBV24-1	CATSDSGTGDTGELFF	TGTGCCACCAGTGACTCCGGGACAGGGGACACCGGGGAGCTGTTTTTT
TRBJ1-2	-	-	TRBV5-1	CASSPGGQYGYTF	TGCGCCAGCAGCCCGGGAGGGCAATATGGCTACACCTTC
TRBJ1-6	-	-	TRBV6-4	CAIPPGDLACSPLHF	TGTGCCATCCCGCCGGGGGACCTGGCCTGTTCACCCCTCCACTTT
TRBJ2-3	-	-	TRBV5-5	CASSRDSWGDTQYF	TGTGCCAGCAGCCGGGACTCCTGGGGAGATACGCAGTATTTT
TRBJ1-1	-	-	TRBV6-1	CASSDRGNTEAFF	TGTGCCAGCAGTGACAGGGGGAACACTGAAGCTTTCTTT
TRBJ1-2	-	-	TRBV19	CASRDSFYGYTF	TGTGCCAGCCGTGACAGTTTCTATGGCTACACCTTC
TRBJ2-2	-	-	TRBV5-8	CASTTYTSLGGLTTGELFF	TGTGCCAGCACCACTTATACGTCGTTAGGGGGGCTAACAACCGGGGAGCTGTTTTTT
TRBJ1-5	-	-	TRBV9	CASSSNIHQPQHF	TGTGCCAGCAGCTCCAACATACATCAGCCCCAGCATTTT